This TCR beta chain emerged from a study of tumor and adjacent non-tumor tissue in lung cancer (dated by TCRdb to about 2018). Regarding the complete study: Of the cohort, eleven to twelve patients had adenocarcinoma, 2 had squamous cell carcinoma and 1 had small cell lung cancer. Among the approximately 15 patients, ages ranged from roughly 30 to 85 years, some ten were men and 5 were women, and disease was TNM stage I to III. A total of some 130,000,000 productive TCRbeta reads were generated by sequencing, corresponding to an average of roughly 4.1 million reads per sample. Using bulk TCRbeta repertoires from 15 lung cancer patients, the study set lung tumor tissue side by side with matched distant non-tumor lung tissue. Over 25 paired specimens, one tumor and one normal lung sample per patient, were profiled by TCRbeta CDR3 sequencing. What the study reported, not specific to this receptor: TCR diversity was significantly higher in younger patients, and greater tumor TCR diversity was associated with shorter overall survival and shorter disease-free survival. Only around 16 patients were in the cohort, and the authors stated that larger samples and more detailed clinical data are needed. Neither the sequencing platform nor unique molecular identifiers are mentioned in the methods. The top 100 clones accounted for a significantly larger cumulative portion of the repertoire in normal lung than in tumor tissue. TCR diversity (inverse Simpson) was significantly higher in tumor than in normal lung tissue (roughly 430 vs 170, P = 0.0075, Mann-Whitney U test). Peripheral blood was not sequenced, so blood TCRbeta repertoires were not examined in the lung cancer patients of the study.

RNA was isolated from bulk unsorted tissue, and RNA quality was assessed with a NanoDrop ND-1000 and an Agilent 2100. Distant non-tumor tissue taken more than 3 cm from the tumor edge was used as the normal lung sample. All donors had newly diagnosed lung cancer, had not received prior chemotherapy, and were admitted for thoracic surgery in China between August and November 2014. Anyone who had undergone radiotherapy or chemotherapy before, or who had another cancer at the same time, was left out of the study. Pieces of surgical tissue measuring about 1-2.1 cm3 were kept in RNAlater solution and held at -80 degrees C until needed. The library was obtained by multiplex PCR. Sequenced on an Illumina HiSeq 2500. TCRbeta libraries were constructed through three rounds of nested PCR with primers (Table S4) according to protocols adapted from ARM-PCR. Before sequencing, PCR products in the 200-500 bp range were cut out of the gel and cleaned up using the QIAquick gel extraction kit. On the study's bioinformatics: Reads were cleaned using Trimmomatic, were merged into complete CDR3 sequences using FLASH, and were assigned to V(D)J germline segments using MiTCR. Clonal diversity was calculated as the inverse Simpson's index using VDJtools. In-frame sequences lacking a premature stop codon were counted as productive reads. TCRdb cleaned the public reads at Q25 with fastp, built clones with MiXCR and kept in-frame beta chains. Entries are consolidated by CDR3 protein sequence, retaining the most common genes and DNA. TCRdb, not the original authors, processed these V and J calls. Counted in this sample were more than 45,000 distinct CDR3 sequences; more than 55% of them appeared once. The leading ten clones occupy approximately 28% of the sample.

Reading from cysteine to phenylalanine, the CDR3 counts 15 amino acids. This entry keeps only the CDR3 DNA: 45 bases, framed from base 1. Via the germline V gene, CDR1 is SGHRS and CDR2 YFSETQ. V loses 1 base of germline sequence and J loses 0 bases, and the interval between the two ends is 8 bases. On this clonotype itself: Its antigen is still unknown. Being one base from a much bigger clone, this may be a read error.

Sequenced: distant non-tumor lung tissue. The receptor was derived from a woman in her 70s with non-small cell lung cancer. This receptor chain uses TRBV5-1 and TRBJ2-1, with the D segment identity uncertain. The CDR3 has the sequence CASSLCQSSYNEQFF. The bases are TGCGCCAGCAGCTTGTGCCAGAGCTCCTACAATGAGCAGTTCTTC. Where the CDR3 stops, the reference TRBV5-1 and TRBJ2-1 genes take over; the full variable domain is KAGVTQTPRYLIKTRGQQVTLSCSPISGHRSVSWYQQTPGQGLQFLFEYFSETQRNKGNFPGRFSGRQFSNSRSEMNVSTLELGDSALYLCASSLCQSSYNEQFFGPGTRLTVL.